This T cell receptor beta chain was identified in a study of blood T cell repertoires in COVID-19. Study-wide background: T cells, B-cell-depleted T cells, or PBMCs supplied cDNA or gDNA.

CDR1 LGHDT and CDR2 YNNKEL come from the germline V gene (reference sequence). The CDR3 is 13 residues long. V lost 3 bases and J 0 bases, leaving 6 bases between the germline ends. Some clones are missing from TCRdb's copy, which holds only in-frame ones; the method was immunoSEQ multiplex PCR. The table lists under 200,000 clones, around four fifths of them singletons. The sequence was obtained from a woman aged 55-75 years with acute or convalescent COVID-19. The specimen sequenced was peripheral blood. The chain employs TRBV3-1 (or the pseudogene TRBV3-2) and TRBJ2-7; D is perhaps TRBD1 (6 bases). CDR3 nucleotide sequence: TGTGCCAGCAGCCAGGGGGCCTCCTACGAGCAGTACTTC. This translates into CASSQGASYEQYF.